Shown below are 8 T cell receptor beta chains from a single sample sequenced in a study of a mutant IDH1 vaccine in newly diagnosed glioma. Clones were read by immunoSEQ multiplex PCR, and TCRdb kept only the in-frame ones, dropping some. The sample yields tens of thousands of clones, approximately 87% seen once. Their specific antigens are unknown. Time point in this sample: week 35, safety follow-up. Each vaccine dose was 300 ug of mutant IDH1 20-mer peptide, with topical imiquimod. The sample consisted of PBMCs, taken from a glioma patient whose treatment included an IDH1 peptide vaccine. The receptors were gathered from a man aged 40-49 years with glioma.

The CDR3 spells CASSLFGDRAGEQYF. CDR3 DNA: TGTGCCAGCAGTTTATTCGGGGATCGCGCGGGCGAGCAGTACTTC. The V call is TRBV27, the J call TRBJ2-7, with D possibly matching TRBD2 (5 bases). Between the trimmed V and J ends, which lost 1 base and 6 bases, there was a span of 16 bases. Germline CDR1 and CDR2: MNHEY and SMNVEV (reference sequence). The CDR3 consists of 15 residues.

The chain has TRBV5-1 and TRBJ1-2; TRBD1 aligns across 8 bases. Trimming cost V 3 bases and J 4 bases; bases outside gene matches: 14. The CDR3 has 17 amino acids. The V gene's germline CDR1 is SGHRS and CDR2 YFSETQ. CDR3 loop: CASSSVATGVGSYGYTF. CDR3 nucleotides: TGCGCCAGCAGCTCCGTAGCGACAGGGGTCGGGAGCTATGGCTACACCTTC.

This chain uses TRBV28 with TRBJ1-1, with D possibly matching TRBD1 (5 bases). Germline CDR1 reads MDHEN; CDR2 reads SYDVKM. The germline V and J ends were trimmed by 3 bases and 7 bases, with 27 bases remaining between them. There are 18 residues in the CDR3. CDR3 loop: CASSFVTQGGSGQGEAFF. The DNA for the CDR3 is TGTGCCAGCAGTTTCGTCACTCAGGGAGGGTCAGGGCAGGGTGAAGCTTTCTTT.

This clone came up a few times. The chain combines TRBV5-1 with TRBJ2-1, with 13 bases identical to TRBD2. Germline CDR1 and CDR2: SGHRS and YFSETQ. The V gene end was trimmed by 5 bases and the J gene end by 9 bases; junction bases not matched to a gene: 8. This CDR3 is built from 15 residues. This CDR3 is CASSSLAGGDGEQFF. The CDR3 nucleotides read TGCGCCAGCAGTTCACTAGCGGGAGGGGATGGTGAGCAGTTCTTC.

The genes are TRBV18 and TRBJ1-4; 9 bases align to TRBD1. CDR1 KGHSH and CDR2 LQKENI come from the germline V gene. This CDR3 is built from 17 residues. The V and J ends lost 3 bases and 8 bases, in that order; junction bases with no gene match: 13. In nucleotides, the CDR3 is TGTGCCAGCTCACCGGTTACAACAGGGGGCGCGGGGGAAAAACTGTTTTTT. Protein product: CASSPVTTGGAGEKLFF. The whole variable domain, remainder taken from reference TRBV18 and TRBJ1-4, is NAGVMQNPRHLVRRRGQEARLRCSPMKGHSHVYWYRQLPEEGLKFMVYLQKENIIDESGMPKERFSAEFPKEGPSILRIQQVVRGDSAAYFCASSPVTTGGAGEKLFFGSGTQLSVL.

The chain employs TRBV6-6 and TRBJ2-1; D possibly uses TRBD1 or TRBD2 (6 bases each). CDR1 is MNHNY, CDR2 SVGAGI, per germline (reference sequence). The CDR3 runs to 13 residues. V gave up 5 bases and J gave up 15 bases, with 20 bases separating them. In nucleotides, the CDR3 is TGTGCCAGCAGTCCCTCGGAGGCGGGACAAACGTTCTTC. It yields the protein CASSPSEAGQTFF.

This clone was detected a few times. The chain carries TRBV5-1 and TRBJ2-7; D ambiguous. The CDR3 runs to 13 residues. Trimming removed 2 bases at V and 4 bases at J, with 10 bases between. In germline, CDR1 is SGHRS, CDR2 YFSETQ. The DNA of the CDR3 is TGCGCCAGCAGCTTTGGGCTGGGGTACGAGCAGTACTTC. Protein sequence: CASSFGLGYEQYF.

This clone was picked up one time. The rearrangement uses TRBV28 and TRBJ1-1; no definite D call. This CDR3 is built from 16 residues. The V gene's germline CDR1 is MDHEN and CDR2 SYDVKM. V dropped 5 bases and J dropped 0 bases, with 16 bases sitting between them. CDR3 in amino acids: CASSPPELYMNTEAFF. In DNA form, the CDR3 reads TGTGCCAGCAGTCCTCCGGAGCTATACATGAACACTGAAGCTTTCTTT.